The source of this TCR beta chain is a study of cytomegalovirus exposure and HLA in healthy donors. The overall study: Among around 400 genotyped donors, around 80% fell in the Caucasian-associated ancestry cluster. The study, taken as a whole, reports: The CMV antigen specificity of a few CMV-associated chains was confirmed through in vitro analysis.

Germline V lookup: CDR1 SQVTM, CDR2 ANQGSEA. The CDR3 consists of 14 residues. Trimming took 3 bases from V and 3 from J; bases not matched to a gene: 5. The study ran its PCR with 60 Vbeta and 13 Jbeta primers. Sequencing was performed with immunoSEQ multiplex PCR; in TCRdb, only in-frame clones are kept and a portion is missing. The sample yields 150,000 to 200,000 clones, over 75% seen once. In regard to this clone: Its antigen remains unidentified.

The sequence was obtained from a man aged 45-65 years in good health and CMV-seronegative. The V call is TRBV29-1, the J call TRBJ2-3; 8 bases are shared with TRBD2. Material: PBMCs. This CDR3 reads CSVDSGVGTDTQYF. DNA of the CDR3: TGCAGCGTTGATAGCGGGGTGGGTACAGATACGCAGTATTTT.